A selection of T cell receptor beta chains follows, all from one sample in a study of cytomegalovirus exposure and HLA in healthy donors. The protocol was immunoSEQ multiplex PCR, while the TCRdb copy is restricted to in-frame clones and leaves out a portion. Recorded here are 40,000 to 55,000 clones; the top ten clones represent approximately 6.6%. Source material: PBMCs. All receptors come from a male donor in good health and CMV-seropositive. Both conserved end residues are trimmed from each CDR3.

CDR3: ASSPDRGMYEQY; J: TRBJ2-7; V: TRBV18
CDR3: ASRPGTEYGYT; J: TRBJ1-2; V: TRBV28
CDR3: ASRGQGSSGPQH; J: TRBJ1-5; V: TRBV6-1
CDR3: ASSEVRQGYTEAF; J: TRBJ1-1; V: TRBV6-1
CDR3: ASSEFGGRSPLH; J: TRBJ1-6; V: TRBV25-1
CDR3: ASSTTGGEYEQY; J: TRBJ2-7; V: TRBV28
CDR3: ASSLVLGPPYEQY; J: TRBJ2-7; V: TRBV7-9
CDR3: ASSRVAVSPYEQY; J: TRBJ2-7; V: TRBV7-9
CDR3: ASSPGEGSRTYGYT; J: TRBJ1-2; V: TRBV7-2
CDR3: ASSQTATSSGNTIY; J: TRBJ1-3; V: TRBV4-3
CDR3: SAGGTGGEKLF; J: TRBJ1-4; V: TRBV29-1
CDR3: ASSLTDHGGGEKLF; J: TRBJ1-4; V: TRBV7-2
CDR3: ASKDSHSNQPQH; J: TRBJ1-5; V: TRBV19
CDR3: ASSHQRGPSYEQY; J: TRBJ2-7; V: TRBV14
CDR3: AWMAGTEAF; J: TRBJ1-1; V: TRBV30
CDR3: ATSALLDRGYTEAF; J: TRBJ1-1; V: TRBV15
CDR3: ASSTGNSGANVLT; J: TRBJ2-6; V: TRBV27
CDR3: AIRDPGGDEKLF; J: TRBJ1-4; V: TRBV10-3
CDR3: SAPNTGF; J: TRBJ2-1; V: TRBV20-1
CDR3: ASSPVGTAYGYT; J: TRBJ1-2; V: TRBV7-9
CDR3: ASSYSGEIAYEQY; J: TRBJ2-7; V: TRBV6-5
CDR3: ASSLLGQANTEAF; J: TRBJ1-1; V: TRBV5-1
CDR3: ASSDTGATNEKLF; J: TRBJ1-4; V: TRBV9
CDR3: SVAGRDKLDTQY; J: TRBJ2-3; V: TRBV29-1
CDR3: ASSDLAGQETQY; J: TRBJ2-5; V: TRBV6-1